Each of the 19 T cell receptor beta chains below was sequenced from the same sample in a study of blood T cell repertoires in COVID-19. Only in-frame clones appear in the TCRdb table, and some are missing; sequencing was by immunoSEQ multiplex PCR. The sample holds roughly 380,000 clones, more than 85% seen once. The sequenced sample was PBMCs or T cells enriched from blood (not recorded which). The receptors were gathered from a woman between 25 and 40 years old who had recovered from COVID-19.

The chain uses TRBV6-1 and TRBJ1-1; 12 bases match TRBD1. The CDR3 contains 15 residues. Trimming removed 1 base from V and 7 bases from J; junction bases left unmatched: 4. Germline V gene sequence: CDR1 MNHNS, CDR2 SASEGT. CDR3 amino acids: CASSEEGTGGFEAFF. The CDR3 DNA follows: TGTGCCAGCAGTGAAGAAGGGACAGGGGGCTTTGAAGCTTTCTTT.

This clone has a handful of counts. The chain combines TRBV6-2 or TRBV6-3 with TRBJ2-7; tentatively, D is TRBD2 (6 bases). CDR3 length equals 15 residues. Trimming removed 0 bases at V and 3 bases at J, with 12 bases between. In germline, CDR1 is MNHEY, CDR2 SVGEGT. Here the CDR3 DNA reads TGTGCCAGCAGTTACTCCTACGGGAGCCTCTACGAGCAGTACTTC. Translating it yields CASSYSYGSLYEQYF.

Worth noting for this clone: In the same sample, other DNA sequences code for this CDR3. The chain is built from TRBV3-1 (or the pseudogene TRBV3-2) and TRBJ2-3; D possibly corresponds to TRBD1 (5 bases). Trimming removed 3 bases at V and 3 bases at J, with 7 bases between. The length of the CDR3 is 13 residues. Germline lookup yields CDR1 LGHDT and CDR2 YNNKEL (reference sequence). CDR3 protein: CASSHQGTDTQYF. In DNA, the CDR3 is TGTGCCAGCAGCCACCAGGGAACAGATACGCAGTATTTT.

This CDR3 reads CASSIGGGTQYF. The CDR3 DNA follows: TGTGCCAGTAGTATAGGCGGGGGGACCCAGTACTTC. The chain has TRBV19 and TRBJ2-5; 7 nucleotides agree with TRBD2. Germline V gene data show CDR1 as LNHDA and CDR2 as SQIVND (reference sequence). The V gene end was trimmed by 1 base and the J gene end by 7 bases; junction bases not matched to a gene: 0. The CDR3 has 12 amino acids. The full variable domain, its missing parts supplied by reference TRBV19 and TRBJ2-5, is DGGITQSPKYLFRKEGQNVTLSCEQNLNHDAMYWYRQDPGQGLRLIYYSQIVNDFQKGDIAEGYSVSREKKESFPLTVTSAQKNPTAFYLCASSIGGGTQYFGPGTRLLVL.

The chain joins TRBV7-9 to TRBJ1-4, with D possibly being TRBD1 (6 bases). Germline CDR1 and CDR2: SEHNR and FQNEAQ (reference sequence). The CDR3 extends over 14 amino acids. The germline V and J ends were trimmed by 5 bases and 5 bases, with 12 bases remaining between them. CDR3 nucleotides: TGTGCCAGCAGCCTCCAAACAGGGAATGAAAAACTGTTTTTT. It yields the protein CASSLQTGNEKLFF. Drawing the rest from reference TRBV7-9 and TRBJ1-4, the complete variable domain is DTGVSQNPRHKITKRGQNVTFRCDPISEHNRLYWYRQTLGQGPEFLTYFQNEAQLEKSRLLSDRFSAERPKGSFSTLEIQRTEQGDSAMYLCASSLQTGNEKLFFGSGTQLSVL.

This chain joins TRBV10-3 and TRBJ2-2; D not certain. Germline V CDR1 and CDR2: ENHRY, SYGVKD. The CDR3 is made up of 15 amino acids. The CDR3 DNA is TGTGCGACCCAATCCGCGAGTGTGAGGCCCGGGGAGCTGTTTTTT. It specifies CATQSASVRPGELFF.

CDR3 sequence: CASSLVAPTFYNEQFF. CDR3 coding DNA: TGCGCCAGCAGCTTAGTAGCGCCTACTTTCTACAATGAGCAGTTCTTC. The chain links TRBV5-1 to TRBJ2-1, with TRBD2 as a possible D gene (5 bases). V was trimmed by 2 bases and J by 3 bases, leaving 15 bases between them. The CDR3 is 16 residues long. The germline gives CDR1 SGHRS, CDR2 YFSETQ.

This sequence joins TRBV19 and TRBJ2-2, with 7 bases identical to TRBD2. The ends lost 6 bases at V and 0 bases at J; junction bases unmatched: 7. Germline V gene lookup returns CDR1 LNHDA and CDR2 SQIVND (reference sequence). The CDR3 runs 16 residues. The CDR3 nucleotides read TGTGCCAGTAGCCTTGAGCGGGGCTCGAACACCGGGGAGCTGTTTTTT. Amino acid sequence: CASSLERGSNTGELFF.

The gene calls are TRBV7-9 and TRBJ1-4; D is undetermined. CDR1 is SEHNR, CDR2 FQNEAQ, per germline (reference sequence). Trimming cost V 7 bases and J 8 bases, with 11 bases left between them. This CDR3 spans 12 amino acids. CDR3 sequence reads: CASTSTDEKLFF. The CDR3 coding sequence is TGTGCCAGCACCAGCACAGACGAAAAACTGTTTTTT.

The rearrangement links TRBV7-3 to TRBJ2-5; D gene unclear. The germline CDR1 and CDR2 sequences are SGHTA and FQGTGA. V lost 2 bases, J lost 5 bases, and 9 bases lay in between. The length of the CDR3 is 13 residues. CDR3 in DNA: TGTGCCAGCAGCTTATTACATAAGGAGACCCAGTACTTC. Protein: CASSLLHKETQYF.

The chain is built from TRBV6-5 and TRBJ2-3, with 10 bases that match TRBD2. Germline lookup yields CDR1 MNHEY and CDR2 SVGAGI. CDR3 length: 15 amino acids. Unmatched junction bases numbered 9, after V lost 7 bases and J lost 5 bases. The CDR3, as DNA: TGTGCCAGCATACCTAGCGGGAGTTGGGGAGATACGCAGTATTTT. As protein: CASIPSGSWGDTQYF.

The chain links TRBV9 to TRBJ1-6; 9 nucleotides match TRBD1. The junction had 15 bases not matched to a gene; V was cut back by 6 bases and J by 14 bases. The CDR3 consists of 15 residues. CDR1 and CDR2 (germline): SGDLS, YYNGEE. The CDR3 loop is CASTEGDREASALHF. The CDR3 DNA sequence: TGTGCCAGCACCGAGGGGGACAGGGAGGCTTCGGCCCTCCACTTT.

V gene TRBV28 combines with J gene TRBJ1-3; no firm D call. Germline assignment: CDR1 MDHEN and CDR2 SYDVKM. The CDR3 extends over 13 amino acids. V lost 10 bases to trimming and J lost 2 bases, with 12 bases between them. The CDR3 loop reads CAIMRFAGNTIYF. CDR3 coding DNA: TGTGCCATCATGAGGTTCGCTGGAAACACCATATATTTT.

This clone was seen more than once but under ten times. The V call is TRBV11-3, the J call TRBJ2-1; D perhaps matches TRBD1 (5 bases). The germline V gene has CDR1 SGHNT and CDR2 YENEEA. This CDR3 comprises 13 residues. Trimming cost V 5 bases and J 10 bases, with 15 bases left between them. CDR3 DNA sequence: TGTGCCAGCAGCCCAAAATCCTCAGGGGAGCAGTTCTTC. This gives the protein CASSPKSSGEQFF.

The chain employs TRBV28 and TRBJ2-7; D perhaps matches TRBD1 (5 bases). In germline, CDR1 is MDHEN, CDR2 SYDVKM. Trimming shortened V by 7 bases and J by 5 bases, and 15 bases separated the two germline ends. The CDR3 totals 13 residues. CDR3 in amino acids: CASTPRVPHEQYF. In nucleotides, the CDR3 is TGTGCCAGCACTCCCAGGGTTCCCCACGAGCAGTACTTC.

This clone was detected a few times. The rearrangement links TRBV28 to TRBJ2-1; 9 positions match TRBD2. The J segment lost 9 bases and the V segment lost 6 bases, leaving 12 bases of the junction unmatched. This CDR3 spans 15 amino acids. Germline CDR1 and CDR2: MDHEN and SYDVKM. Here the CDR3 DNA reads TGTGCCAGCAGGTCTGTAAGCGGGAGGTACGGTGAGCAGTTCTTC. It codes for CASRSVSGRYGEQFF.

The chain uses TRBV3-1 (or the pseudogene TRBV3-2) and TRBJ2-1; 8 bases are a match to TRBD2. The CDR3 sequence is 16 residues long. The V gene's germline CDR1 is LGHDT and CDR2 YNNKEL (reference sequence). Germline trimming cut 0 bases from V and 10 bases from J; bases unmatched to any gene: 11. The CDR3, as DNA: TGTGCCAGCAGCCAAGATAGGTGGCGGGGGGCTTGGGAGCAGTTCTTC. Translating gives CASSQDRWRGAWEQFF.

The rearrangement joins TRBV4-2 to TRBJ1-4, with 11 bases matching TRBD1. J lost 6 bases, V lost 4 bases, and 4 bases had no gene match. The CDR3 covers 15 residues. Germline CDR1 LGHNA, CDR2 YNFKEQ. The CDR3 DNA reads as TGTGCCAGCAGCCCGCCGGGACAGGGGGATGAAAAACTGTTTTTT. Encoded protein: CASSPPGQGDEKLFF.

The rearrangement joins TRBV27 to TRBJ2-1; maybe TRBD1 (5 bases). There are 12 residues in the CDR3. In germline, CDR1 is MNHEY, CDR2 SMNVEV (reference sequence). Trimming took off 2 bases at V and 7 bases at J, with 6 bases between the two ends. The DNA for the CDR3 is TGTGCCAGCAGTTTACAGGGAAATGAGCAGTTCTTC. This translates into CASSLQGNEQFF.